One T cell receptor beta chain is described in this entry. Germline V gives CDR1 LGHNT, CDR2 FRNRAP. This CDR3 has 15 residues. V gave up 4 bases and J gave up 0 bases, with 10 bases separating them. The data belong to a study of shared clonotypes between healthy human individuals. Sorted-subset replicate PCRs used about 190 ng of genomic DNA. This amount corresponded to approximately 30,000 T cell genomes. Here immunoSEQ multiplex PCR was the method, and the copy in TCRdb shows in-frame clones only, minus some. The sample lists roughly 1,600,000 clones; around 98.5% were seen once. Caucasian adults residing in Nashville, Tennessee made up all the donors. Splitting the CD4+ cells yielded a CD45RA+ naive subset and a CD45RA-negative memory subset.

This clonotype was obtained from a man aged 30-40 years in good health. V and J are TRBV12-5 and TRBJ2-1; the D gene is possibly TRBD2 (6 bases). The material sequenced was naive CD4+ T cells sorted from blood. The subset: CD45RA+ positively selected. This CDR3 is CASGSGSLSYNEQFF. The DNA of the CDR3 is TGTGCTAGTGGTTCCGGGAGTCTCTCCTACAATGAGCAGTTCTTC. The whole variable domain, filled in from reference TRBV12-5 and TRBJ2-1, reads DARVTQTPRHKVTEMGQEVTMRCQPILGHNTVFWYRQTMMQGLELLAYFRNRAPLDDSGMPKDRFSAEMPDATLATLKIQPSEPRDSAVYFCASGSGSLSYNEQFFGPGTRLTVL.